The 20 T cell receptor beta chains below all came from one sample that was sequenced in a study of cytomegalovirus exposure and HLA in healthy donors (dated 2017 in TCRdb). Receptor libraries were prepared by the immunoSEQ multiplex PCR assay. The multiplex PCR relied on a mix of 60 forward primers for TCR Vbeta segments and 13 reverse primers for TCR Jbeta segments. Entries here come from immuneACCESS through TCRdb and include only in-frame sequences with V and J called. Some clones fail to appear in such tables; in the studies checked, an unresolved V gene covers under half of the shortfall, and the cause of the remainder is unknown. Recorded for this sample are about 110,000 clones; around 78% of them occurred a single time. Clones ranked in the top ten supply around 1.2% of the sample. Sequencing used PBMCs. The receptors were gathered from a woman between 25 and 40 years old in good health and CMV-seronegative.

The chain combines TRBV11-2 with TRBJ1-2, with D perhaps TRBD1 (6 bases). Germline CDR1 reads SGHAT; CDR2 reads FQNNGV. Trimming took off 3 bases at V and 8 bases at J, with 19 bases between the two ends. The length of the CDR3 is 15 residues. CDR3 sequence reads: CASSFSAGDRLGYTF. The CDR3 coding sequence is TGTGCCAGCAGCTTCAGCGCGGGCGACAGGTTGGGCTACACCTTC.

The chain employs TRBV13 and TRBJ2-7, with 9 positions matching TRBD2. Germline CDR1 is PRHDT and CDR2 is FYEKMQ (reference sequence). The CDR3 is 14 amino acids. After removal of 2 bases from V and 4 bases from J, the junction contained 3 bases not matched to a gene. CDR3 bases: TGTGCCAGCAGCTTAAGCGGGAGGACTTACGAGCAGTACTTC. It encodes CASSLSGRTYEQYF.

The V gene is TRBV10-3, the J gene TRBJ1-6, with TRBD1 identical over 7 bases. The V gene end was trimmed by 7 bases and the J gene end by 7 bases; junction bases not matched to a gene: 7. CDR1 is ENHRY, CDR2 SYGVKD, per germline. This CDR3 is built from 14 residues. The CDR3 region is CAITDRDSNSPLHF. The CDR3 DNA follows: TGTGCCATCACTGACCGGGACAGCAATTCACCCCTCCACTTT.

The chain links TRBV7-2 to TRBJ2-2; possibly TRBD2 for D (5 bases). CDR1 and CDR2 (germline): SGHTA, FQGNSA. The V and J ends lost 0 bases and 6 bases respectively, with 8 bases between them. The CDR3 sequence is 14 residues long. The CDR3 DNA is TGTGCCAGCAGCTTAGCTGCGGGTGCCGGGGAGCTGTTTTTT. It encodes CASSLAAGAGELFF.

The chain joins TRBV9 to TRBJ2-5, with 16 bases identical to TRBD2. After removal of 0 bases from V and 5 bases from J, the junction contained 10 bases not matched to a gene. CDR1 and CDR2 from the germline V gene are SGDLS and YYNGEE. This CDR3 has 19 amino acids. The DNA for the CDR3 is TGTGCCAGCAGCGTAGGGGGACTAGCGGGGGGGCCTTGGTCGGAGACCCAGTACTTC. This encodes CASSVGGLAGGPWSETQYF.

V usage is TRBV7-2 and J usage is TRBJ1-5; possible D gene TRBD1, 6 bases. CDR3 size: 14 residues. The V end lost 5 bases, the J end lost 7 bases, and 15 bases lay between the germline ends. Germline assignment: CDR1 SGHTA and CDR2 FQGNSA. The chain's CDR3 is CASSPGGARQPQHF. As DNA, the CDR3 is TGTGCCAGCAGCCCTGGGGGGGCACGGCAGCCCCAGCATTTT.

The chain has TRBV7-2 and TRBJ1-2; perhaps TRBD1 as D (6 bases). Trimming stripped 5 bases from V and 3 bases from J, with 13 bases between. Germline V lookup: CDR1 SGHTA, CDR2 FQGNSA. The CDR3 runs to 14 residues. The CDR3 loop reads CASSPGGADYGYTF. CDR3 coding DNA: TGTGCCAGCAGCCCCGGGGGGGCGGACTATGGCTACACCTTC. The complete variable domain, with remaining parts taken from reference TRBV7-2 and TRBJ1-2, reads GAGVSQSPSNKVTEKGKDVELRCDPISGHTALYWYRQSLGQGLEFLIYFQGNSAPDKSGLPSDRFSAERTGGSVSTLTIQRTQQEDSAVYLCASSPGGADYGYTFGSGTRLTVV.

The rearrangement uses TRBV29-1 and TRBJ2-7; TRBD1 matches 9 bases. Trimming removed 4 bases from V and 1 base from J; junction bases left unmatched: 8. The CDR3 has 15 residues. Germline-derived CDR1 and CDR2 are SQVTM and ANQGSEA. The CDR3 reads CSVVLRTGASYEQYF. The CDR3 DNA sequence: TGCAGCGTTGTTCTAAGGACAGGGGCATCCTACGAGCAGTACTTC.

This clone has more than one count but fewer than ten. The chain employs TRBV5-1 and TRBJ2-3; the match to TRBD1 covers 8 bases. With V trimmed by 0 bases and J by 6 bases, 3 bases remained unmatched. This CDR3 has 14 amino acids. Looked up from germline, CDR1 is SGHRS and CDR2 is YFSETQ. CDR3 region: CASSLAGGFDTQYF. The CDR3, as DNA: TGCGCCAGCAGCTTGGCAGGGGGCTTCGATACGCAGTATTTT.

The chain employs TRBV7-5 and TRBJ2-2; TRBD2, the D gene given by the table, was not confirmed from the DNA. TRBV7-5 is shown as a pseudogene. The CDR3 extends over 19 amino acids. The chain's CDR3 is CARSLEARLAGMNTGELFF. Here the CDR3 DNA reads TGTGCCAGAAGCTTAGAGGCCCGGCTAGCGGGAATGAACACCGGGGAGCTGTTTTTT.

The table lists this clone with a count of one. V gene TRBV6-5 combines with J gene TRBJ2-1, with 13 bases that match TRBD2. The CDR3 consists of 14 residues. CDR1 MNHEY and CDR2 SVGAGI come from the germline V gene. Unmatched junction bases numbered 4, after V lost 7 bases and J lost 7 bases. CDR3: CASKGLAGQNEQFF. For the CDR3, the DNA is TGTGCCAGCAAGGGACTAGCGGGACAGAATGAGCAGTTCTTC.

CDR3 protein: CAISGEGHEQYF. The CDR3 coding sequence is TGTGCCATCAGTGGAGAGGGCCACGAGCAGTACTTC. The chain uses TRBV10-3 and TRBJ2-7; the D gene is possibly TRBD2 (5 bases). The CDR3 loop spans 12 amino acids. The germline V gene encodes CDR1 ENHRY and CDR2 SYGVKD. V shed 4 bases and J shed 5 bases, with 9 bases lying between them.

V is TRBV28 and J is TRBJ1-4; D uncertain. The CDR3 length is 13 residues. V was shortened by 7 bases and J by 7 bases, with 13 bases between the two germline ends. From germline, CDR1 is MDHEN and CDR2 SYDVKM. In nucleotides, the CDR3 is TGTGCCAGCAACAGCGGAGTGCGTGAAAAACTGTTTTTT. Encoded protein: CASNSGVREKLFF.

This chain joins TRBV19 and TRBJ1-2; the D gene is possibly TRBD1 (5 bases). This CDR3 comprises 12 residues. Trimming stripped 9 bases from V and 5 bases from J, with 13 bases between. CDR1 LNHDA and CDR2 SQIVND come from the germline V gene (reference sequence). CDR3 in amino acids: CASTLGGYGYTF. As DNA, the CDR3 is TGTGCCAGCACCCTCGGGGGGTATGGCTACACCTTC.

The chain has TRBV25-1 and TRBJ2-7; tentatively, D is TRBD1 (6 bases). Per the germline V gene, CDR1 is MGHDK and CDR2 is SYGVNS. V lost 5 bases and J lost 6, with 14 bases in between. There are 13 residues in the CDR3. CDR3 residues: CASSPRGTFEQYF. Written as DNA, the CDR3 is TGTGCCAGCAGTCCGAGGGGGACCTTCGAGCAGTACTTC.

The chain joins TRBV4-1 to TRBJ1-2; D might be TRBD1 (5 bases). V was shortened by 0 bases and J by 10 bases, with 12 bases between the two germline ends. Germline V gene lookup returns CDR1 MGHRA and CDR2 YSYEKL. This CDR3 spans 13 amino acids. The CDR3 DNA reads TGCGCCAGCAGCCAAGATCGATGGGGGGTCTACACCTTC. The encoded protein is CASSQDRWGVYTF.

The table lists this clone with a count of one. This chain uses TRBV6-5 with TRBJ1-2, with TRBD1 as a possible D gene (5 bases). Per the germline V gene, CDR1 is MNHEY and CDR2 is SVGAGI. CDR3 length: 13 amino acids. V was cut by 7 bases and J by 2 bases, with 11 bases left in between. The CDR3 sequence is CASKMTVNYGYTF. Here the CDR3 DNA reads TGTGCCAGCAAAATGACAGTCAACTATGGCTACACCTTC.

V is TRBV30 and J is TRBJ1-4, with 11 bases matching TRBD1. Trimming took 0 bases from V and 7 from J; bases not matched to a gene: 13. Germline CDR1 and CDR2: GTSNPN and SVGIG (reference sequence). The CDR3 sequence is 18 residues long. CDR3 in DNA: TGTGCCTGGAGTGTTTGGACAGGGGGCGCTTATTCGACTGAAAAACTGTTTTTT. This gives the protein CAWSVWTGGAYSTEKLFF.

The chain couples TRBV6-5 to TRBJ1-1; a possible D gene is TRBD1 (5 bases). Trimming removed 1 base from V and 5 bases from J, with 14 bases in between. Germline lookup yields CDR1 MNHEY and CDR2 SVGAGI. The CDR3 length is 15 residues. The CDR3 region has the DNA TGTGCCAGCAGTTACTGGGGGAGGGGTGGAACTGAAGCTTTCTTT. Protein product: CASSYWGRGGTEAFF.

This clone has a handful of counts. This CDR3 is CASSEQSSGGAISTDTQYF. In DNA form, the CDR3 reads TGTGCCAGCAGTGAACAGTCAAGCGGGGGGGCCATCAGCACAGATACGCAGTATTTT. J is TRBJ2-3 and V is TRBV2; TRBD2 matches 10 bases. V lost 2 bases and J lost 0; bases outside the gene matches: 11. This CDR3 has 19 amino acids. Per the germline V gene, CDR1 is SNHLY and CDR2 is FYNNEI. The full variable domain, rest sourced from reference TRBV2 and TRBJ2-3, is EPEVTQTPSHQVTQMGQEVILRCVPISNHLYFYWYRQILGQKVEFLVSFYNNEISEKSEIFDDQFSVERPDGSNFTLKIRSTKLEDSAMYFCASSEQSSGGAISTDTQYFGPGTRLTVL.